At least ten counts were recorded for the clone carrying this TCR beta chain. The antigen is not known. Indicated treatment: PENTA 11 planned treatment interruption arm or continuous ART arm. Looked up from germline, CDR1 is DFQATT and CDR2 is SNEGSKA (reference sequence). CDR3 length: 11 amino acids. V lost 8 bases to trimming and J lost 1 base, with 7 bases between them. The source of the sample is a study of HIV-infected children after antiretroviral therapy interruption. Study overall: Most children had recorded EBV and CMV exposure. Whole-study results and caveats: Minor non-naive CD45RA+ populations, like EMRA or stem memory, might contaminate naive sorts. Naive CD4+ sequences overlapped less between time points once interruption began. By the end of treatment interruption, naive CD4+ clonality (Gini) increased.

The TCR library was built from RNA with a 3' RACE protocol and unique molecular identifiers. Via MiXCR, TCRdb re-called the 3' RACE reads, giving one row per CDR3 protein. Altogether about 46,000 distinct CDR3 sequences are present, around 4% being singletons, with the ten largest covering about 0.71%. The rearrangement links TRBV20-1 to TRBJ2-3; no firm D call. This TCR was recovered from a pool of human donors with HIV. The sequencing used CD45RA+ CD4+ T cells from PBMCs, pooled from several time points, collected from a donor given antiretroviral therapy, either interrupted or continuous. Specified subset: naive CD4+ CD45RA+ CD45RO- T cells. CDR3 nucleotides: TGCAGTACCACAGGCACAGATACGCAGTATTTT. It is translated as CSTTGTDTQYF.